This TCR beta chain was retrieved from a study of radiotherapy plus CTLA-4 blockade in lung cancer. Study background: Around 18% of enrolled patients responded objectively, and around 30% had disease control.

The CDR3 sequence is 14 residues long. CDR1 is SGHDT, CDR2 YYEEEE, per germline. The J segment lost 5 bases and the V segment lost 3 bases, leaving 4 bases of the junction unmatched. Focal radiation plus CTLA-4 blockade with ipilimumab was given to patients with chemo-refractory metastatic non-small-cell lung cancer. TCRdb's copy holds only in-frame clones and misses some; the assay was immunoSEQ multiplex PCR. The repertoire consists of tens of thousands of clones, with around 80% occurring once and the leading ten covering 7% to 7.5%. J is TRBJ1-5 and V is TRBV5-6, with 8 bases identical to TRBD1. The receptor comes from a human donor with non-small cell lung cancer who had a complete response to radiotherapy plus ipilimumab. This specimen was peripheral blood, taken from a patient treated with radiotherapy plus ipilimumab. For the CDR3, the DNA is TGTGCCAGCAGCTCCGGACAGGGAGATCAGCCCCAGCATTTT. Translation gives CASSSGQGDQPQHF.